One and the same sample provided the 32 T cell receptor beta chains below, sequenced in a study of response to subunit inactivated influenza vaccine. TCRdb processed the RT-PCR reads anew with MiXCR; each CDR3 protein has one entry. The table includes about 530,000 distinct CDR3 sequences, about an eighth detected once. Sample: PBMCs from blood, taken roughly 45 days after vaccination. These receptors were collected from a man aged 45-60 years who received an inactivated influenza vaccine.

This clonotype was seen repeatedly, ten times or more. This chain uses TRBV12-3 or TRBV12-4 with TRBJ2-7, with 7 bases identical to TRBD1. The ends lost 6 bases at V and 6 bases at J; junction bases unmatched: 5. The CDR3 sequence is 12 residues long. In DNA, the CDR3 is TGTGCCAGCAGATCGACAGGGTCCGAGCAGTACTTC. Translated: CASRSTGSEQYF.

This clonotype was detected ten times or more. The chain uses TRBV5-1 and TRBJ1-1; D perhaps matches TRBD1 (6 bases). The germline gives CDR1 SGHRS, CDR2 YFSETQ. V was cut by 5 bases and J by 2 bases, with 16 bases left in between. The CDR3 has 15 residues. CDR3 sequence reads: CASSQTGTSNTEAFF. The CDR3 region has the DNA TGCGCCAGCAGTCAAACCGGGACATCAAACACTGAAGCTTTCTTT.

The chain combines TRBV5-1 with TRBJ2-7; TRBD1 is a possible D gene (6 bases). Germline V gene sequence: CDR1 SGHRS, CDR2 YFSETQ. The CDR3 is 16 residues long. The V gene lost 0 bases and the J gene lost 3 bases, with 16 bases spanning the gap. The CDR3 nucleotides are TGCGCCAGCAGCTTGGAACCTACAGGGCAGGGCTACGAGCAGTACTTC. Translation gives CASSLEPTGQGYEQYF. The full variable domain, with the rest looked up from reference TRBV5-1 and TRBJ2-7, is KAGVTQTPRYLIKTRGQQVTLSCSPISGHRSVSWYQQTPGQGLQFLFEYFSETQRNKGNFPGRFSGRQFSNSRSEMNVSTLELGDSALYLCASSLEPTGQGYEQYFGPGTRLTVT.

This clonotype was seen ten or more times. V is TRBV4-3 and J is TRBJ1-2, with a weak D call TRBD1 (5 bases). Trimming stripped 0 bases from V and 4 bases from J, with 9 bases between. Germline-derived CDR1 and CDR2 are LGHNA and YSLEER. The CDR3 length is 14 residues. Written as DNA, the CDR3 is TGCGCCAGCAGCCAAGATACTGGGACCTATGGCTACACCTTC. Its translation: CASSQDTGTYGYTF.

The V gene is TRBV18, the J gene TRBJ2-1; D possibly uses TRBD1 or TRBD2 (5 bases each). V was trimmed by 4 bases and J by 7 bases, leaving 17 bases between them. Germline CDR1 reads KGHSH; CDR2 reads LQKENI. The CDR3 spans 15 residues. CDR3 DNA: TGTGCCAGCTCACGTACCGGGGCTAGAGTAAATGAGCAGTTCTTC. Translated: CASSRTGARVNEQFF.

This clonotype has just a few counts. The rearrangement joins TRBV10-3 to TRBJ2-2; D gene unclear. CDR3 length: 14 residues. V lost 2 bases and J 1 base, leaving 5 bases between the germline ends. Germline lookup yields CDR1 ENHRY and CDR2 SYGVKD. CDR3 sequence reads: CAISEGENTGELFF. DNA for the CDR3: TGTGCCATCAGTGAGGGGGAGAACACCGGGGAGCTGTTTTTT.

The rearrangement joins TRBV29-1 to TRBJ2-5; D gene uncertain. Trimming shortened V by 7 bases and J by 4 bases, and 7 bases separated the two germline ends. Germline V gives CDR1 SQVTM, CDR2 ANQGSEA. The CDR3 has 10 residues. CDR3: CSAGPETQYF. The CDR3 nucleotides are TGCAGCGCAGGCCCAGAGACCCAGTACTTC.

The chain employs TRBV4-2 and TRBJ2-5; tentative D call: TRBD1 (5 bases). Germline-derived CDR1 and CDR2 are LGHNA and YNFKEQ. The CDR3 is made up of 15 amino acids. Trimming removed 0 bases at V and 2 bases at J, with 10 bases between. The CDR3 DNA reads TGTGCCAGCAGCCAAGATCGGACACAACAAGAGACCCAGTACTTC. Encoded protein: CASSQDRTQQETQYF.

This clonotype showed up just a few times. The chain carries TRBV5-1 and TRBJ2-7; a weak D match, TRBD1 (7 bases). Germline lookup yields CDR1 SGHRS and CDR2 YFSETQ. The CDR3 runs 14 residues. V lost 0 bases to trimming and J lost 5 bases, with 12 bases between them. The chain's CDR3 is CASSLGRGLDEQYF. The CDR3 region has the DNA TGCGCCAGCAGCTTGGGGAGGGGGCTCGACGAGCAGTACTTC.

This clonotype occurred a few times. J is TRBJ2-1 and V is TRBV12-2; TRBD2 is the table's D call, not checked against the DNA. TRBV12-2 is deemed a pseudogene. This CDR3 has 17 residues. This CDR3 reads CASRLGLAGALYNEQFF. As DNA, the CDR3 is TGTGCAAGTCGCTTAGGACTAGCGGGAGCTCTCTACAATGAGCAGTTCTTC.

This clonotype was observed a handful of times. CDR3 sequence (DNA): TGTGCCAGCAGCTCCGAGGGTCCAGGCTCCTACGAGCAGTACTTC. Translated: CASSSEGPGSYEQYF. This chain joins TRBV7-2 and TRBJ2-7, with a possible D match to TRBD2 (5 bases). Trimming took 4 bases from V and 0 from J, leaving 13 bases between them. The CDR3 covers 15 residues. Germline V gene lookup returns CDR1 SGHTA and CDR2 FQGNSA.

This chain joins TRBV11-2 and TRBJ1-2; no clear D gene. The ends were cut back, 2 bases at V and 8 bases at J, with 12 bases in the middle. The germline CDR1 and CDR2 sequences are SGHAT and FQNNGV. This CDR3 spans 13 amino acids. CDR3: CASSLISHPGYTF. The CDR3 region has the DNA TGTGCCAGCAGCTTAATTTCCCACCCGGGCTACACCTTC.

This chain uses TRBV12-3 or TRBV12-4 with TRBJ2-2, with TRBD2 identical over 8 bases. This CDR3 region has 15 residues. Germline trimming cut 3 bases from V and 8 bases from J; bases unmatched to any gene: 8. The CDR3 loop is CASSLGTSSGGELFF. CDR3 in DNA: TGTGCCAGCAGTTTGGGGACTAGTTCGGGTGGGGAGCTGTTTTTT.

This clonotype was seen more than once but under ten times. The V call is TRBV28, the J call TRBJ1-5; D gene uncertain. The CDR3 is 13 residues long. V shed 3 bases and J shed 7 bases, with 10 bases lying between them. The germline V gene has CDR1 MDHEN and CDR2 SYDVKM. The DNA for the CDR3 is TGTGCCAGCAGTTTTCTGGGGAGCCAGCCCCAGCATTTT. Translated: CASSFLGSQPQHF.

V and J are TRBV6-6 and TRBJ1-5, with D unclear. The length of the CDR3 is 13 residues. Looked up from germline, CDR1 is MNHNY and CDR2 is SVGAGI (reference sequence). Trimming took off 7 bases at V and 4 bases at J, with 11 bases between the two ends. The CDR3 here is CASIPYMNQPQHF. In DNA form, the CDR3 reads TGTGCCAGCATCCCATACATGAATCAGCCCCAGCATTTT.

The J gene is TRBJ2-3, the V gene TRBV7-8; D tentatively reads TRBD1 or TRBD2 (5 bases each). V was pared by 7 bases and J by 2 bases, with 19 bases between. The CDR3 is 16 amino acids. The germline CDR1 and CDR2 sequences are SGHVS and FQNEAQ. The CDR3, as DNA: TGTGCCAGCACCGAGAGGGGCAGAACTAACACAGATACGCAGTATTTT. Amino acids: CASTERGRTNTDTQYF.

The gene calls are TRBV14 and TRBJ2-7, with D unclear. The germline gives CDR1 SGHDN, CDR2 FVKESK. The V end lost 1 base, the J end lost 6 bases, and 7 bases lay between the germline ends. This CDR3 region has 12 residues. The CDR3, as DNA: TGTGCCAGCAGCCAAGGATTCGGCGAGCAGTACTTC. Its protein product is CASSQGFGEQYF.

This clonotype has just a few counts. The chain uses TRBV7-2 and TRBJ2-7; 12 bases align to TRBD2. From germline, CDR1 is SGHTA and CDR2 FQGNSA. The CDR3 totals 14 residues. J was trimmed by 5 bases and V by 6 bases; bases with no gene match: 5. The CDR3 protein is CASSRTSGTHEQYF. The CDR3 DNA reads TGTGCCAGCAGTCGGACTAGCGGGACCCACGAGCAGTACTTC. The full variable domain, its missing parts supplied by reference TRBV7-2 and TRBJ2-7, is GAGVSQSPSNKVTEKGKDVELRCDPISGHTALYWYRQSLGQGLEFLIYFQGNSAPDKSGLPSDRFSAERTGGSVSTLTIQRTQQEDSAVYLCASSRTSGTHEQYFGPGTRLTVT.

This clonotype was counted between two and nine times. V and J are TRBV20-1 and TRBJ1-2; 7 bases map to TRBD1. The germline gives CDR1 DFQATT, CDR2 SNEGSKA (reference sequence). V shed 5 bases and J 5 bases; nucleotides not matched to a gene: 5. The CDR3 contains 12 residues. The CDR3 spells CSARRQGYGYTF. Written as DNA, the CDR3 is TGCAGTGCTCGAAGACAGGGATATGGCTACACCTTC.

J is TRBJ2-7 and V is TRBV29-1; the D gene is possibly TRBD2 (5 bases). The CDR3 has 16 amino acids. Germline values: CDR1 SQVTM, CDR2 ANQGSEA. V lost 3 bases and J 0 bases, leaving 18 bases between the germline ends. For the CDR3, the DNA is TGCAGCGTTGAGAGGGCGGAACGCGTACCCTCCTACGAGCAGTACTTC. It codes for CSVERAERVPSYEQYF.

At least ten counts were recorded for this clonotype. V is TRBV20-1 and J is TRBJ2-2, with D hard to call. The V end lost 0 bases, the J end lost 4 bases, and 6 bases lay between the germline ends. The V gene's germline CDR1 is DFQATT and CDR2 SNEGSKA (reference sequence). This CDR3 spans 13 amino acids. The CDR3 DNA follows: TGCAGTGCTAGAGATATTGGCACCGGGGAGCTGTTTTTT. It is translated as CSARDIGTGELFF.

At least ten counts were recorded for this clonotype. The chain links TRBV5-5 to TRBJ2-7, with D perhaps assigned TRBD1 or TRBD2 (5 bases each). This CDR3 is 14 amino acids long. V dropped 0 bases and J dropped 2 bases, with 9 bases sitting between them. CDR1 is SGHKS and CDR2 is YYEKEE in the germline V gene (reference sequence). CDR3 coding DNA: TGTGCCAGCAGCTTGGGGGGGAGCACCTACGAGCAGTACTTC. Translating gives CASSLGGSTYEQYF.

J is TRBJ2-7 and V is TRBV7-8; no reliable D call. This CDR3 has 15 residues. Germline CDR1 reads SGHVS; CDR2 reads FQNEAQ. Trimming stripped 5 bases from V and 3 bases from J, with 17 bases between. CDR3 loop: CASSPMGGIHYEQYF. Written as DNA, the CDR3 is TGTGCCAGCAGCCCTATGGGTGGGATTCACTACGAGCAGTACTTC.

This clonotype was counted only a few times. DNA for the CDR3: TGCGCCAGCAAGTTCACAGATACGCAGTATTTT. Amino acids: CASKFTDTQYF. The chain recombines TRBV5-1 with TRBJ2-3; D is undetermined. Germline CDR1 is SGHRS and CDR2 is YFSETQ. The CDR3 is 11 amino acids. Trimming removed 6 bases at V and 2 bases at J, with 4 bases between.

The CDR3 DNA is TGTGCCAGCAGCTTAAAGCGGGGGGCGAACACTGAAGCTTTCTTT. Residues: CASSLKRGANTEAFF. This sequence joins TRBV7-2 and TRBJ1-1; maybe TRBD1 (6 bases). The ends were cut back, 2 bases at V and 1 base at J, with 11 bases in the middle. Germline CDR1 SGHTA, CDR2 FQGNSA. This CDR3 region has 15 residues.

The chain links TRBV28 to TRBJ2-7; D gene ambiguous. Germline V gene data show CDR1 as MDHEN and CDR2 as SYDVKM. This CDR3 region has 11 residues. The V end lost 7 bases, the J end lost 6 bases, and 10 bases lay between the germline ends. The CDR3 sequence: CASTRRGEQYF. DNA for the CDR3: TGTGCCAGCACTCGCCGAGGCGAGCAGTACTTC.

There are many counts of this clonotype. This chain's CDR3 is CASSKPTGIQRGYTF. CDR3 DNA sequence: TGTGCCAGTAGTAAGCCGACGGGGATACAGCGTGGCTACACCTTC. V usage is TRBV19 and J usage is TRBJ1-2; D remains ambiguous. Germline assignment: CDR1 LNHDA and CDR2 SQIVND (reference sequence). Between the trimmed V and J ends, which lost 4 bases and 7 bases, there was a span of 19 bases. The CDR3 sequence is 15 residues long.

Many counts were recorded for this clonotype. This chain uses TRBV12-3 or TRBV12-4 with TRBJ1-5; no definite D call. The length of the CDR3 is 15 residues. V was trimmed by 3 bases and J by 0 bases, leaving 9 bases between them. The CDR3 nucleotides are TGTGCCAGCAGTTTTCTCGGGGATAGCAATCAGCCCCAGCATTTT. This encodes CASSFLGDSNQPQHF.

There are a few counts of this clonotype. The V and J genes are TRBV6-2 or TRBV6-3 and TRBJ2-1; TRBD2 is a possible D gene (6 bases). The germline CDR1 and CDR2 sequences are MNHEY and SVGEGT. V was trimmed by 1 base and J by 9 bases, leaving 10 bases between them. The CDR3 totals 13 residues. CDR3 coding DNA: TGTGCCAGCAGTTACTTACCGGGACTTGAGCAGTTCTTC. This codes for CASSYLPGLEQFF.

The chain has TRBV4-3 and TRBJ2-1; the match to TRBD1 covers 11 bases. Germline CDR1 reads LGHNA; CDR2 reads YSLEER. There are 15 residues in the CDR3. The trim removed 3 bases at V and 6 bases at J, leaving 4 bases unmatched. CDR3 DNA sequence: TGCGCCAGCAGCCAGCCGGGACAGGGGGTCAATGAGCAGTTCTTC. Translation gives CASSQPGQGVNEQFF.

This clonotype has just a few counts. The chain couples TRBV20-1 to TRBJ1-6, with TRBD1 as a possible D gene (5 bases). The germline CDR1 and CDR2 sequences are DFQATT and SNEGSKA (reference sequence). V was pared by 0 bases and J by 9 bases, with 18 bases between. The CDR3 is 16 residues long. The CDR3 sequence is CSARDSATVVASPLHF. The CDR3 DNA follows: TGCAGTGCTAGAGATAGCGCGACAGTGGTCGCTTCACCCCTCCACTTT.

This clonotype was seen a handful of times. V is TRBV5-4 and J is TRBJ2-5, with a possible D match to TRBD2 (6 bases). The CDR3 spans 13 residues. Germline CDR1 reads SGHNT; CDR2 reads YYREEE (reference sequence). Trimming removed 0 bases at V and 4 bases at J, with 7 bases between. The CDR3 nucleotides are TGTGCCAGCAGCTTGGGACTAGGAGAGACCCAGTACTTC. It translates to CASSLGLGETQYF.